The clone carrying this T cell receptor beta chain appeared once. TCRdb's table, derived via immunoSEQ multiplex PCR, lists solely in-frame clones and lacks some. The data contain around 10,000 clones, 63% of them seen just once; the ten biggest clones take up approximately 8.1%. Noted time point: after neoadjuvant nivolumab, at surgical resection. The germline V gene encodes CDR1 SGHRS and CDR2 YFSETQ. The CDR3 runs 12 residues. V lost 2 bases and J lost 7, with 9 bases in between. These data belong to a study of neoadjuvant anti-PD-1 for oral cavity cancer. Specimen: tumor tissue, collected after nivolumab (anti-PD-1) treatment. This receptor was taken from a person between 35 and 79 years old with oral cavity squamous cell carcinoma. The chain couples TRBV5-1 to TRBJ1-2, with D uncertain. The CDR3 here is CASSFQTTGYTF. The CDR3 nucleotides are TGCGCCAGCAGCTTTCAAACCACTGGCTACACCTTC.